The 12 T cell receptor beta chains listed next were all sequenced from one sample in a study of CD8 T cells in ankylosing spondylitis. MiXCR was run by TCRdb on the 5' RACE reads, yielding one entry per CDR3 protein. The data hold 200,000 to 250,000 distinct CDR3 sequences, with around a tenth observed a single time. Material: blood, either unsorted or a sorted T cell fraction (not recorded which). These receptors all come from a male donor with ankylosing spondylitis or in good health (not recorded which).

This clonotype was picked up many times. This chain links TRBV20-1 with TRBJ2-1, with 9 positions matching TRBD2. The V segment lost 3 bases and the J segment 6 bases; nucleotides outside the gene matches: 3. CDR3 length: 13 amino acids. Germline V CDR1 and CDR2: DFQATT, SNEGSKA (reference sequence). The CDR3 loop reads CSASTSGPNEQFF. The CDR3 nucleotides are TGCAGTGCTAGTACTAGCGGGCCCAATGAGCAGTTCTTC.

In this sample, this clonotype turned up a few times. The genes are TRBV7-8 and TRBJ2-3, with D uncertain. The germline V gene encodes CDR1 SGHVS and CDR2 FQNEAQ. Trimming shortened V by 3 bases and J by 0 bases, and 13 bases separated the two germline ends. The CDR3 is 16 amino acids. The CDR3 region is CASSFLLETSTDTQYF. For the CDR3, the DNA is TGTGCCAGCAGCTTCTTACTGGAGACTAGCACAGATACGCAGTATTTT. The whole variable domain, remainder taken from reference TRBV7-8 and TRBJ2-3, is GAGVSQSPRYKVAKRGQDVALRCDPISGHVSLFWYQQALGQGPEFLTYFQNEAQLDKSGLPSDRFFAERPEGSVSTLKIQRTQQEDSAVYLCASSFLLETSTDTQYFGPGTRLTVL.

This clonotype was detected only once. The chain employs TRBV12-3 or TRBV12-4 and TRBJ2-6; D call uncertain. CDR3 length: 12 residues. Deletions cut 10 bases from V and 2 bases from J, with 6 bases between. As DNA, the CDR3 is TGTGCCACCGAACCTGGGGCCAACGTCCTGACTTTC. This encodes CATEPGANVLTF.

This clonotype occurred a few times. The chain combines TRBV6-5 with TRBJ1-3, with D hard to call. CDR3 length: 14 amino acids. Germline loops: CDR1 MNHEY, CDR2 SVGAGI. With 3 bases removed from V and 0 bases from J, the gap between germline ends came to 6 bases. CDR3: CASSYASSGNTIYF. CDR3 coding DNA: TGTGCCAGCAGTTATGCGAGCTCTGGAAACACCATATATTTT.

Only a few counts were recorded for this clonotype. CDR3 protein: CAILSSNYGYTF. DNA for the CDR3: TGTGCCATACTTAGTTCTAACTATGGCTACACCTTC. V usage is TRBV2 and J usage is TRBJ1-2; D unresolved. V was shortened by 10 bases and J by 0 bases, with 9 bases between the two germline ends. CDR1 is SNHLY, CDR2 FYNNEI, per germline. This CDR3 has 12 amino acids. The full variable domain, rest sourced from reference TRBV2 and TRBJ1-2, is EPEVTQTPSHQVTQMGQEVILRCVPISNHLYFYWYRQILGQKVEFLVSFYNNEISEKSEIFDDQFSVERPDGSNFTLKIRSTKLEDSAMYFCAILSSNYGYTFGSGTRLTVV.

This clonotype was counted many times. The chain is built from TRBV10-1 and TRBJ2-2; the D gene is possibly TRBD2 (5 bases). V was clipped by 3 bases and J by 4 bases, with 12 bases between them. Germline V gene sequence: CDR1 WNHNN, CDR2 SYGVQD (reference sequence). The CDR3 length is 15 residues. Here the CDR3 DNA reads TGCGCCAGCAGTGAACGGGGTTGGGGCACCGGGGAGCTGTTTTTT. It is translated as CASSERGWGTGELFF.

V and J are TRBV6-1 and TRBJ1-1; tentatively, D is TRBD1 (5 bases). The germline gives CDR1 MNHNS, CDR2 SASEGT. V was cut by 1 base and J by 0 bases, with 9 bases left in between. The CDR3 consists of 15 residues. CDR3 in amino acids: CASSEDRPMNTEAFF. DNA for the CDR3: TGTGCCAGCAGTGAAGACAGGCCTATGAACACTGAAGCTTTCTTT.

This clonotype was detected ten times or more. DNA for the CDR3: TGTGCCAGCAGTTTAGAGTTTTCATCCGGGGAGCTGTTTTTT. This encodes CASSLEFSSGELFF. This rearrangement joins TRBV12-3 or TRBV12-4 to TRBJ2-2; D remains unclear. This CDR3 has 14 amino acids. The V and J ends lost 1 base and 6 bases respectively, with 9 bases between them.

The chain employs TRBV5-1 and TRBJ2-1; TRBD1 matches at 7 bases. The CDR3 is made up of 15 amino acids. Per the germline V gene, CDR1 is SGHRS and CDR2 is YFSETQ. V was clipped by 2 bases and J by 4 bases; unmatched bases: 6. CDR3 coding DNA: TGCGCCAGCAGCTTAAAGGACAGGTATTACAATGAGCAGTTCTTC. Amino acids: CASSLKDRYYNEQFF.

This clonotype has more than one count but fewer than ten. This chain links TRBV12-3 or TRBV12-4 with TRBJ1-5; TRBD1 matches 9 bases. Trimming at V came to 4 bases and at J to 6 bases, leaving 4 bases not matched to a gene. The CDR3 extends over 14 amino acids. The CDR3 sequence: CASSWGQGLQPQHF. The CDR3 nucleotides read TGTGCCAGCAGTTGGGGACAGGGTCTTCAGCCCCAGCATTTT.

Worth noting for this clonotype: Given a much more abundant clone one base away, this may be a read error. This chain uses TRBV5-1 with TRBJ1-2; no clear D. Germline-derived CDR1 and CDR2 are SGHRS and YFSETQ. Trimming pared 2 bases from V and 6 bases from J, leaving 14 bases between. There are 14 residues in the CDR3. CDR3 region: CASSFLQRRDGYTF. The CDR3 DNA reads TGCGCCAGCAGCTTCCTCCAGAGACGGGATGGCTACACCTTC.

This clonotype was seen repeatedly, ten times or more. The chain has TRBV10-3 and TRBJ2-3; tentatively, D is TRBD2 (6 bases). CDR1 is ENHRY, CDR2 SYGVKD, per germline. The CDR3 is 13 amino acids. The V end lost 0 bases, the J end lost 5 bases, and 6 bases lay between the germline ends. The CDR3 DNA reads as TGTGCCATCAGTGAGTCGCGGGAAGATACGCAGTATTTT. Protein product: CAISESREDTQYF.